This T cell receptor (beta chain) stems from a study of T cell responses to AZD1222 COVID-19 vaccine. General observations from the study: With two AZD1222 doses given, Spike-specific TCR breadth and depth both rose. Only a handful of AZD1222 recipients, several in all, had baseline seropositivity. Vaccine-related CD4 TCRs covered spike, predominating at 160-218 and 743-854. Only after the peak T cell response were repertoires sampled.

As regards this clone: Its cognate antigen is unknown.

TCRdb keeps only in-frame clones here, not all; method: immunoSEQ multiplex PCR. Seen here are about 110,000 clones, 92% observed once, and the top ten hold 1% to 1.5%. This sequence originates from an adult in good health. Here the sequenced sample was peripheral blood, taken on day 0 of AZD1222 vaccination.

CDR3: CASSLSGGNTEAFF. The CDR3 DNA reads TGTGCCAGCAGCTTATCAGGCGGGAACACTGAAGCTTTCTTT. This sequence joins TRBV7-9 and TRBJ1-1; no clear D gene. This CDR3 region has 14 residues. The V end was cut by 2 bases, the J end by 1 base, with 8 bases between. Germline CDR1 is SEHNR and CDR2 is FQNEAQ (reference sequence).